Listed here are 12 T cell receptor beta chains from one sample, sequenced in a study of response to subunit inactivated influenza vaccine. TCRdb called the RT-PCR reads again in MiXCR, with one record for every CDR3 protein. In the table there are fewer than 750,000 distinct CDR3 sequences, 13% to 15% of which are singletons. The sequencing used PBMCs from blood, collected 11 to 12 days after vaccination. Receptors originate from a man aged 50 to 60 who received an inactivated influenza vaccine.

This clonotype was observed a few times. The CDR3 spells CASSLRINSPLHF. The CDR3 coding sequence is TGCGCCAGCAGCTTGAGGATCAATTCACCCCTCCACTTT. The chain couples TRBV5-1 to TRBJ1-6; D remains ambiguous. The V end lost 1 base, the J end lost 7 bases, and 6 bases lay between the germline ends. Per germline, CDR1 SGHRS and CDR2 YFSETQ. CDR3 length: 13 amino acids.

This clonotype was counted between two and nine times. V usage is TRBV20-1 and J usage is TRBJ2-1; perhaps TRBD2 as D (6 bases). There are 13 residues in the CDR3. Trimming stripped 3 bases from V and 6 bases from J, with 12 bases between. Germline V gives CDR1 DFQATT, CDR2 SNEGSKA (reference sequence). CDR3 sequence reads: CSAREGHPNEQFF. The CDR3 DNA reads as TGCAGTGCTAGGGAGGGCCACCCCAATGAGCAGTTCTTC.

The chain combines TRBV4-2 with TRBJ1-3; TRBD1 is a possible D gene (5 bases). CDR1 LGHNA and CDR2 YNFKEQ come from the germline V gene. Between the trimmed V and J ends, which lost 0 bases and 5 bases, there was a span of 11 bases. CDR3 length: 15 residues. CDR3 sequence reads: CASSQDRTRRNTIYF. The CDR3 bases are TGTGCCAGCAGCCAAGATCGGACACGCCGAAACACCATATATTTT.

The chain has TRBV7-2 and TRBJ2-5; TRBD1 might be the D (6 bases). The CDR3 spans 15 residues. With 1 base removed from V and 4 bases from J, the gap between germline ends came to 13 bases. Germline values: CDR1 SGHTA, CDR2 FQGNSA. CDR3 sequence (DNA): TGTGCCAGCAGCTTAGTAAAGGGCAGGGGAGAGACCCAGTACTTC. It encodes CASSLVKGRGETQYF.

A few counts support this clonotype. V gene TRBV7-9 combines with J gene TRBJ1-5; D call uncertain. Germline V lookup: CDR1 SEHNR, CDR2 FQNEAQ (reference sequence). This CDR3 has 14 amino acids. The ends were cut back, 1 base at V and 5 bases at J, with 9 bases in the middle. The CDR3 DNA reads TGTGCCAGCAGCTTAGGCCACGGCGATCAGCCCCAGCATTTT. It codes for CASSLGHGDQPQHF.

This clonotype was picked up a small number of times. CDR3 sequence (DNA): TGTGCCAGCAGCCCGGGACAGGGGCTTTTCGACGAGCAGTACTTC. Translated: CASSPGQGLFDEQYF. This sequence joins TRBV13 and TRBJ2-7; 10 bases line up with TRBD1. Germline values: CDR1 PRHDT, CDR2 FYEKMQ (reference sequence). The CDR3 loop spans 15 amino acids. After removal of 5 bases from V and 5 bases from J, the junction contained 9 bases not matched to a gene.

DNA for the CDR3: TGTGCCAGCAGCGTCGCGGGAAATCTTGAGCAGTTCTTC. Residues: CASSVAGNLEQFF. The chain combines TRBV7-9 with TRBJ2-1, with D possibly TRBD2 on 6 matching bases. V was trimmed by 5 bases and J by 9 bases, leaving 14 bases between them. Germline V gene lookup returns CDR1 SEHNR and CDR2 FQNEAQ (reference sequence). There are 13 residues in the CDR3.

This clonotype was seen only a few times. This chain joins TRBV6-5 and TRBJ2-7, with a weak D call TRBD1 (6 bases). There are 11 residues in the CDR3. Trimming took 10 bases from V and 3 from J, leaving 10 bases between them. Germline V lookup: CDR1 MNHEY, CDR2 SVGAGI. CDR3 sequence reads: CATGQNYEQYF. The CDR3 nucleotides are TGTGCCACAGGACAGAACTACGAGCAGTACTTC.

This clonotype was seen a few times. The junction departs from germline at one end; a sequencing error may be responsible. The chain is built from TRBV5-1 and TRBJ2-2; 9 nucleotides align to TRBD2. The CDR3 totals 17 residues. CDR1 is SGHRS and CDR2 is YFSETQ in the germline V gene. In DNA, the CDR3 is TGCGCCAGCAGCTTGGGGCTAGCGGGGACGAACACCGGGGAGCTTTTTTTT. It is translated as CASSLGLAGTNTGELFF.

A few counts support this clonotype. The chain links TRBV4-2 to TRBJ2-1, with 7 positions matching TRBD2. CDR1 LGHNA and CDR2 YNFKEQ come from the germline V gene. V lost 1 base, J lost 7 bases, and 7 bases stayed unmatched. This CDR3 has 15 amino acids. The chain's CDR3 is CASSQVAGAGNEQFF. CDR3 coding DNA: TGTGCCAGCAGCCAAGTTGCGGGAGCGGGGAATGAGCAGTTCTTC.

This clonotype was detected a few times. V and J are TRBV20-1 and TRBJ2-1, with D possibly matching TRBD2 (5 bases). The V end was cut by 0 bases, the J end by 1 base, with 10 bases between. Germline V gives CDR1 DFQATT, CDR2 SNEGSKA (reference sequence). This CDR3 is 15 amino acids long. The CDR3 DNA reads TGCAGTGCTAGAGAAGGGAGTGGTTCCTACAATGAGCAGTTCTTC. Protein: CSAREGSGSYNEQFF.

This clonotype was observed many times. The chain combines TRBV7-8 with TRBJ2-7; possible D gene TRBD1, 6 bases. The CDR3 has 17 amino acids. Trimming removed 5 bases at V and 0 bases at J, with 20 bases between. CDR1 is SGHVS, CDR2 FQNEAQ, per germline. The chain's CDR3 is CASSQLPGTYYSYEQYF. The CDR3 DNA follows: TGTGCCAGCAGCCAACTTCCCGGGACATATTACTCCTACGAGCAGTACTTC.